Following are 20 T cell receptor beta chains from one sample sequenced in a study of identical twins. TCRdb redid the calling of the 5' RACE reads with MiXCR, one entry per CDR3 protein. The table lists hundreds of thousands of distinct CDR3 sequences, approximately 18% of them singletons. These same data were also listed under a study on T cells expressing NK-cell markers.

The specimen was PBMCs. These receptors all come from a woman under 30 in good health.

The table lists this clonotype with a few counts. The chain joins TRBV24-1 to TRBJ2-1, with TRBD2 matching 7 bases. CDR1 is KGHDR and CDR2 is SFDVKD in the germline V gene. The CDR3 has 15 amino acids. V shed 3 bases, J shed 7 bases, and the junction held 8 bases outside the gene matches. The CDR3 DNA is TGTGCCACCAGTGATCAGTCGGGGGAGGGTAATGAGCAGTTCTTC. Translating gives CATSDQSGEGNEQFF.

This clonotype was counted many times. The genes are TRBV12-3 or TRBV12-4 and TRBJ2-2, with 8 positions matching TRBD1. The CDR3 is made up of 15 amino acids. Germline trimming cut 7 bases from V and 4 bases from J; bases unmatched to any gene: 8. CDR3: CASIPRTGTTGELFF. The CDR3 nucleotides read TGTGCCAGCATCCCTCGGACAGGGACCACCGGGGAGCTGTTTTTT.

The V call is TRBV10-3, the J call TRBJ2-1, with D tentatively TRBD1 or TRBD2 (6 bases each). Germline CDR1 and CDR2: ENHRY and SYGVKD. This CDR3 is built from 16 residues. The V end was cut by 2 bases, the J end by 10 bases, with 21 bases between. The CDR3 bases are TGTGCCATCAGTGAGGGGGGGCCCAAAGGGGCATCGGAGCAGTTCTTC. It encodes CAISEGGPKGASEQFF.

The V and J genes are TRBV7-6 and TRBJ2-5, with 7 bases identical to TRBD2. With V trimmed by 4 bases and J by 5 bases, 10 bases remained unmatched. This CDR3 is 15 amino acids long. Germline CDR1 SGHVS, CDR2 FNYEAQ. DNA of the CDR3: TGTGCCAGCAGCTGGGGCGGGGGAGCGAGGGAGACCCAGTACTTC. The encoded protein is CASSWGGGARETQYF.

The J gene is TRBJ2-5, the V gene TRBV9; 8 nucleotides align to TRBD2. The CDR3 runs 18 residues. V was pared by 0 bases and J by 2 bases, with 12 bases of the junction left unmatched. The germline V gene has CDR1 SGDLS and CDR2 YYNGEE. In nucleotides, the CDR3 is TGTGCCAGCAGCGTAGGACAACTAGCGGCTAAGATTCAAGAGACCCAGTACTTC. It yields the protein CASSVGQLAAKIQETQYF.

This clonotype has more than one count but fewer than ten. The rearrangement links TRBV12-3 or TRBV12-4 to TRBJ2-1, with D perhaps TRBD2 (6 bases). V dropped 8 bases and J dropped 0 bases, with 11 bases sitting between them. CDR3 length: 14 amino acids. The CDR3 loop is CASQSGGSYNEQFF. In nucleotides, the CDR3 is TGTGCCAGCCAATCCGGGGGCTCCTACAATGAGCAGTTCTTC.

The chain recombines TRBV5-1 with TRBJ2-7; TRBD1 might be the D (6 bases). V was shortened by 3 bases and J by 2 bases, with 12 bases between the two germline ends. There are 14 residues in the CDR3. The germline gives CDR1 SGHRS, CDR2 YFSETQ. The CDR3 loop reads CASSWVPGAYEQYF. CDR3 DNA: TGCGCCAGCAGCTGGGTACCAGGGGCCTACGAGCAGTACTTC.

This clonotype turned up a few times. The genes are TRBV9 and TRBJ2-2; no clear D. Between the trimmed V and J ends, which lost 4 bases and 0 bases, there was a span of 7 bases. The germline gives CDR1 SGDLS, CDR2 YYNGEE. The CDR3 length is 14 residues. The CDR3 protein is CASSFLSNTGELFF. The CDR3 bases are TGTGCCAGCAGCTTCCTGTCGAACACCGGGGAGCTGTTTTTT.

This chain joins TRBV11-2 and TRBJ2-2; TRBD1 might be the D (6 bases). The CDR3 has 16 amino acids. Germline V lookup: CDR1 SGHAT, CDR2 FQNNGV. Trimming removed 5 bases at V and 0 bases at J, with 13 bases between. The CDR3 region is CASSRQQGSNTGELFF. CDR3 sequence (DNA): TGTGCCAGCAGCCGCCAACAGGGATCGAACACCGGGGAGCTGTTTTTT. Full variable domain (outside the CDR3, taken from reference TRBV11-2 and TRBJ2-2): EAGVAQSPRYKIIEKRQSVAFWCNPISGHATLYWYQQILGQGPKLLIQFQNNGVVDDSQLPKDRFSAERLKGVDSTLKIQPAKLEDSAVYLCASSRQQGSNTGELFFGEGSRLTVL.

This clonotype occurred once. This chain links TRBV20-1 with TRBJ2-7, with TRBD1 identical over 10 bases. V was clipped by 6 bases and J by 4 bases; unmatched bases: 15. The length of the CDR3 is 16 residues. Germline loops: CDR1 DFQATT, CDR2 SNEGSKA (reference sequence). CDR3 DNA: TGCAGTGCCGACCAAGTAGGGAGGACAGGGGGGTACGAGCAGTACTTC. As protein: CSADQVGRTGGYEQYF.

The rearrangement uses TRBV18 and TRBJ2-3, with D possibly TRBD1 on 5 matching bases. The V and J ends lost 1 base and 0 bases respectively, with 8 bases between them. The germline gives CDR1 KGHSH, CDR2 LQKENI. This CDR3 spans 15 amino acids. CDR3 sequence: CASSPRTISTDTQYF. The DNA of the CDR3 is TGTGCCAGCTCACCACGGACAATTAGCACAGATACGCAGTATTTT. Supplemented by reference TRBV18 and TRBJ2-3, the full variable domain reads NAGVMQNPRHLVRRRGQEARLRCSPMKGHSHVYWYRQLPEEGLKFMVYLQKENIIDESGMPKERFSAEFPKEGPSILRIQQVVRGDSAAYFCASSPRTISTDTQYFGPGTRLTVL.

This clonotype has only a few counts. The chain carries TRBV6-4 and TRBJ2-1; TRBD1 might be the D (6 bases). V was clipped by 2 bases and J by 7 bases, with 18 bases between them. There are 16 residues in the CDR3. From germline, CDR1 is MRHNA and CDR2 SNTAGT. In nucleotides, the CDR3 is TGTGCCAGCAGTGACCTACTTACGGACAGCGTAAATGAGCAGTTCTTC. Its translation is CASSDLLTDSVNEQFF.

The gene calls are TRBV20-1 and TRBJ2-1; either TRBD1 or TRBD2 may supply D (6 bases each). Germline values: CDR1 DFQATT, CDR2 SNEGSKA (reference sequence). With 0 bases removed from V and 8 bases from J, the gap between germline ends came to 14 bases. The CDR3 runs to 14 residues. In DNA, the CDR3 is TGCAGTGCTAGAGATCCCAGGGGAGGCGATGAGCAGTTCTTC. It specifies CSARDPRGGDEQFF.

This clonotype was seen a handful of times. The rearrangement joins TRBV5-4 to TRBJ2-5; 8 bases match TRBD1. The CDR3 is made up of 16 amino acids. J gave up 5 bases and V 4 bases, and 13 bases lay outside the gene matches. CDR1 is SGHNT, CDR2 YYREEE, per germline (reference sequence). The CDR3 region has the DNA TGTGCCAGCAGCACCGGACAGGGTCCCGTTTGGGAGACCCAGTACTTC. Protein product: CASSTGQGPVWETQYF.

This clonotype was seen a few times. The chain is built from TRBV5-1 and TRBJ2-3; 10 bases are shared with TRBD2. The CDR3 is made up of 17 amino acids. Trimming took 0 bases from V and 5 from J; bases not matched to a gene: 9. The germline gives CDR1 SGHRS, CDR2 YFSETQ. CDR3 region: CASSLEASGGVGDTQYF. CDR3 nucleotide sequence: TGCGCCAGCAGCTTGGAGGCTAGCGGGGGAGTGGGAGATACGCAGTATTTT.

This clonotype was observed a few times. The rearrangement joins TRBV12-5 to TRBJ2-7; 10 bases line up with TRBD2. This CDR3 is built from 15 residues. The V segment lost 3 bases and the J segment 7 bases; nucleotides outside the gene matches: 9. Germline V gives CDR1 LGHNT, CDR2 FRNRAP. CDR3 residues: CASGLAGGPNDEQYF. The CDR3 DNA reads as TGTGCTAGTGGTTTAGCGGGGGGGCCGAATGATGAGCAGTACTTC.

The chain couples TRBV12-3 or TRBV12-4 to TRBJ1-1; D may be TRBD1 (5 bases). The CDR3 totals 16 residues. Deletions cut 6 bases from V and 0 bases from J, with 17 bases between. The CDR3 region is CASSLETAYVNTEAFF. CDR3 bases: TGTGCCAGCAGCTTGGAGACAGCGTACGTGAACACTGAAGCTTTCTTT.

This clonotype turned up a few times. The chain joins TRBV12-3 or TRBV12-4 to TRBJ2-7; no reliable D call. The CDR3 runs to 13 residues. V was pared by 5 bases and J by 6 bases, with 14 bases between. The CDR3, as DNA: TGTGCCAGCAGTCCCCAGTATGGGTCCGAGCAGTACTTC. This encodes CASSPQYGSEQYF.

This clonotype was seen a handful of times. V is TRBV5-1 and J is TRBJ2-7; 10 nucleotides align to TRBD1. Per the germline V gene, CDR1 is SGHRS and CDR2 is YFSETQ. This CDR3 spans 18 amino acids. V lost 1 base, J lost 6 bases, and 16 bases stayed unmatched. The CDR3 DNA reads TGCGCCAGCAGCTTGCAAACCGGGACAGGGGATCTACCCTTCGAGCAGTACTTC. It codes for CASSLQTGTGDLPFEQYF.

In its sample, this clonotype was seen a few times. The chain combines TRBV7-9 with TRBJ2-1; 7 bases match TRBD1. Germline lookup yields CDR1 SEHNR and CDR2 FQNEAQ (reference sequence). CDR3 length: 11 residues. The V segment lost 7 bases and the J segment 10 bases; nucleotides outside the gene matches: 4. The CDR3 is CASISDREQFF. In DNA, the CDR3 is TGTGCCAGCATCTCGGACAGGGAGCAGTTCTTC.